The 15 T cell receptor beta chains reported below all come from one sample, sequenced in a study of T-cell memory formation after mild COVID-19. TCRdb itself ran the 5' RACE reads through MiXCR, one entry per CDR3 protein. The sample yields about 200,000 distinct CDR3 sequences, around 9.1% seen once. Material: PBMCs or a T cell subset sorted from them (not recorded which). The receptors shown here come from a man aged 18-30 years who had mild COVID-19 (a few samples of this study predate the infection). Cell type and time point are not known.

This chain joins TRBV15 and TRBJ2-1, with D unresolved. The CDR3 extends over 15 amino acids. Trimming shortened V by 6 bases and J by 5 bases, and 17 bases separated the two germline ends. Germline CDR1 reads LNHNV; CDR2 reads YYDKDF (reference sequence). This CDR3 reads CATRDRVIRDNEQFF. CDR3 DNA sequence: TGTGCCACCAGAGATAGGGTAATTAGGGACAATGAGCAGTTCTTC.

The CDR3 nucleotides read TGCGCCAGCAGCTTGGACGGGCCCCCAGATACGCAGTATTTT. Protein: CASSLDGPPDTQYF. The chain couples TRBV5-1 to TRBJ2-3, with D unresolved. The CDR3 consists of 14 residues. Germline V gene lookup returns CDR1 SGHRS and CDR2 YFSETQ. V lost 0 bases to trimming and J lost 4 bases, with 9 bases between them. Full variable domain (rest looked up from reference TRBV5-1 and TRBJ2-3): KAGVTQTPRYLIKTRGQQVTLSCSPISGHRSVSWYQQTPGQGLQFLFEYFSETQRNKGNFPGRFSGRQFSNSRSEMNVSTLELGDSALYLCASSLDGPPDTQYFGPGTRLTVL.

This chain links TRBV11-2 with TRBJ2-2, with TRBD2 matching 7 bases. Germline V CDR1 and CDR2: SGHAT, FQNNGV. The V and J ends lost 8 bases and 11 bases, in that order; junction bases with no gene match: 5. The length of the CDR3 is 11 residues. CDR3 sequence: CASRGVGELFF. The CDR3 bases are TGTGCCAGCCGGGGGGTGGGAGAGCTGTTTTTT.

The rearrangement uses TRBV7-8 and TRBJ1-2; no clear D gene. The length of the CDR3 is 13 residues. From germline, CDR1 is SGHVS and CDR2 FQNEAQ. V was clipped by 6 bases and J by 8 bases, with 16 bases between them. CDR3 coding DNA: TGTGCCAGCAGGATCGGAAGGCGCGGAGGCTACACCTTC. Protein product: CASRIGRRGGYTF.

The chain has TRBV2 and TRBJ2-3; 7 positions match TRBD2. Germline CDR1 is SNHLY and CDR2 is FYNNEI. This CDR3 spans 14 amino acids. V lost 7 bases and J lost 5; bases outside the gene matches: 9. In DNA, the CDR3 is TGTGCCAGCACCCAGGGCGGGGGATTAGATACGCAGTATTTT. Protein: CASTQGGGLDTQYF.

This clonotype came up a few times. This chain uses TRBV7-9 with TRBJ1-2, with 9 bases lining up with TRBD1. The CDR3 is made up of 15 amino acids. The V gene's germline CDR1 is SEHNR and CDR2 FQNEAQ (reference sequence). The ends lost 5 bases at V and 8 bases at J; junction bases unmatched: 12. This CDR3 is CASSRGTGHLSGYTF. CDR3 coding DNA: TGTGCCAGCAGCCGCGGGACAGGGCACCTATCAGGCTACACCTTC.

This clonotype was seen a handful of times. This chain joins TRBV23-1 and TRBJ1-5; 10 positions match TRBD1. TRBV23-1 is known as an ORF, though its function is uncertain. The CDR3 covers 17 residues. V shed 3 bases and J 6 bases; nucleotides not matched to a gene: 11. The CDR3 coding sequence is TGCGCCAGCAGTCACCAACCCCCGGGACAGGGGACTCAGCCCCAGCATTTT. Its protein product is CASSHQPPGQGTQPQHF.

This clonotype has a count of ten or more. The chain links TRBV5-1 to TRBJ2-1; possible D gene TRBD1, 5 bases. Germline loops: CDR1 SGHRS, CDR2 YFSETQ. This CDR3 spans 15 amino acids. V lost 2 bases and J lost 4, with 13 bases in between. CDR3 sequence reads: CASSLDSAAYNEQFF. The CDR3, as DNA: TGCGCCAGCAGCTTAGACAGTGCGGCGTACAATGAGCAGTTCTTC.

The sample holds a few counts of this clonotype. The chain employs TRBV9 and TRBJ2-5; D may be TRBD2 (5 bases). The CDR3 loop spans 15 amino acids. The V gene's germline CDR1 is SGDLS and CDR2 YYNGEE. Trimming removed 3 bases at V and 4 bases at J, with 16 bases between. DNA of the CDR3: TGTGCCAGCAGCGCAGATCTAGCTGGGGTAGAGACCCAGTACTTC. Protein product: CASSADLAGVETQYF.

The chain uses TRBV7-6 and TRBJ2-2; TRBD1 aligns across 8 bases. CDR1 and CDR2 (germline): SGHVS, FNYEAQ. The junction had 3 bases not matched to a gene; V was cut back by 5 bases and J by 4 bases. The CDR3 is 14 residues long. The CDR3 coding sequence is TGTGCCAGCAGCAGGGACAGGCTCACCGGGGAGCTGTTTTTT. This codes for CASSRDRLTGELFF. The entire variable domain, with the rest obtained from reference TRBV7-6 and TRBJ2-2, is as follows: GAGVSQSPRYKVTKRGQDVALRCDPISGHVSLYWYRQALGQGPEFLTYFNYEAQQDKSGLPNDRFSAERPEGSISTLTIQRTEQRDSAMYRCASSRDRLTGELFFGEGSRLTVL.

The chain links TRBV23-1 to TRBJ2-7, with TRBD1 matching 9 bases. TRBV23-1 is marked as an open reading frame, function uncertain. The CDR3 consists of 15 residues. The ends lost 2 bases at V and 5 bases at J; junction bases unmatched: 7. The CDR3: CASSQRAGQGNEQYV. CDR3 bases: TGCGCCAGCAGTCAACGGGCCGGACAGGGGAACGAGCAGTACGTC.

This clonotype has a count of ten or more. The CDR3 spells CASSQDRETRQFF. DNA of the CDR3: TGCGCCAGCAGCCAAGATAGGGAGACCAGGCAGTTCTTC. The chain combines TRBV4-1 with TRBJ2-1, with TRBD2 as a possible D gene (5 bases). Trimming shortened V by 0 bases and J by 12 bases, and 12 bases separated the two germline ends. This CDR3 contains 13 residues. The germline V gene has CDR1 MGHRA and CDR2 YSYEKL.

This chain uses TRBV28 with TRBJ1-5; no clear D gene. This CDR3 has 12 amino acids. V was trimmed by 3 bases and J by 6 bases, leaving 6 bases between them. CDR1 is MDHEN, CDR2 SYDVKM, per germline. This CDR3 reads CASSFMFQPQHF. The CDR3 coding sequence is TGTGCCAGCAGTTTTATGTTTCAGCCCCAGCATTTT.

The gene calls are TRBV12-3 or TRBV12-4 and TRBJ1-2; D not resolved. The V gene lost 3 bases and the J gene lost 5 bases, with 10 bases spanning the gap. The CDR3 covers 13 residues. The CDR3 here is CASSFGQRYGYTF. CDR3 in DNA: TGTGCCAGCAGTTTTGGGCAGCGGTATGGCTACACCTTC.

There are a few counts of this clonotype. The V call is TRBV4-2, the J call TRBJ2-7, with D maybe TRBD1 (7 bases). The CDR3 is made up of 15 amino acids. Germline CDR1 and CDR2: LGHNA and YNFKEQ. Trimming cost V 1 base and J 9 bases, with 19 bases left between them. Here the CDR3 reads CASSQGQGGLTGQYF. The CDR3 DNA sequence: TGTGCCAGCAGCCAAGGGCAGGGGGGTTTAACGGGGCAGTACTTC.